This T cell receptor beta chain was captured by sequencing in a study of cytomegalovirus exposure and HLA in healthy donors. Concerning this clone itself: Its antigen is as yet unknown.

Study results and limitations: For most TCR beta V segments, an earlier analysis put the productive rate at about 87% or about 30% of the time.

Both 60 Vbeta primers and 13 Jbeta primers went into the PCR. TCRdb's table, derived via immunoSEQ multiplex PCR, lists solely in-frame clones and lacks some. There are fewer than 150,000 clones in the sample, with 2% held by the top ten. Looked up from germline, CDR1 is SGHRS and CDR2 is YFSETQ. Between the trimmed V and J ends, which lost 4 bases and 4 bases, there was a span of 14 bases. The CDR3 length is 14 residues. The rearrangement uses TRBV5-1 and TRBJ1-1; D unclear. The sequenced material came from PBMCs. The TCR originated in a woman in her sixties in good health and CMV-seronegative. CDR3 nucleotide sequence: TGCGCCAGCAGCGCGAGCAGCGTGGGCACTGAAGCTTTCTTT. Encoded protein: CASSASSVGTEAFF.